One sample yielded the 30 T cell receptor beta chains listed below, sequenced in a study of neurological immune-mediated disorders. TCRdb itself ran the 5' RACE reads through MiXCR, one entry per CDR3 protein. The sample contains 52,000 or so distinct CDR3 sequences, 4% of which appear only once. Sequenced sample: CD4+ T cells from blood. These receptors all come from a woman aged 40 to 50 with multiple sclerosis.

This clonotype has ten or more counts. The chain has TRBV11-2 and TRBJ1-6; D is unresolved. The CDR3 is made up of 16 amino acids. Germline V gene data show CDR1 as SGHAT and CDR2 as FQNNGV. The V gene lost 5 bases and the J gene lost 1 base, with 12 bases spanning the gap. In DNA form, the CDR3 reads TGTGCCAGCAGCCCCCGACCGGTTTCCTATAATTCACCCCTCCACTTT. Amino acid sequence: CASSPRPVSYNSPLHF.

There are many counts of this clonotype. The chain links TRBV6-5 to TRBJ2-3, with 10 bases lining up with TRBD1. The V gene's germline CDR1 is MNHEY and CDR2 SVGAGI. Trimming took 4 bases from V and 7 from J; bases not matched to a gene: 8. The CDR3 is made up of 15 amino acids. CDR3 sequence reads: CASSSLTGGKNTQYF. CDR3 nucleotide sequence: TGTGCCAGCAGTTCCTTGACAGGGGGCAAGAATACGCAGTATTTT.

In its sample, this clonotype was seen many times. CDR3 DNA sequence: TGCGCCAGCAGCTTCCCATTAAACCTACAGTTTCCTCAAGAGACCCAGTACTTC. It translates to CASSFPLNLQFPQETQYF. The gene calls are TRBV5-1 and TRBJ2-5; D ambiguous. The CDR3 length is 18 residues. V lost 2 bases, J lost 2 bases, and 22 bases lay in between. From germline, CDR1 is SGHRS and CDR2 YFSETQ.

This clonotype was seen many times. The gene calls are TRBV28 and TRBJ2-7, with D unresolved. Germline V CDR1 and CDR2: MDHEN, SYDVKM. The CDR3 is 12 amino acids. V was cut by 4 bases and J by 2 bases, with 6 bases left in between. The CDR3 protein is CASSSSTYEQYF. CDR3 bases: TGTGCCAGCAGTTCGAGCACCTACGAGCAGTACTTC.

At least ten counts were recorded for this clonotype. CDR3 nucleotides: TGCGCCAGCAGCTTGCAATCGGCCGGCTCTGGAAACACCATATATTTT. Amino acids: CASSLQSAGSGNTIYF. The chain is built from TRBV5-1 and TRBJ1-3; D gene unclear. Per germline, CDR1 SGHRS and CDR2 YFSETQ. The CDR3 extends over 16 amino acids. V lost 1 base to trimming and J lost 0 bases, with 11 bases between them.

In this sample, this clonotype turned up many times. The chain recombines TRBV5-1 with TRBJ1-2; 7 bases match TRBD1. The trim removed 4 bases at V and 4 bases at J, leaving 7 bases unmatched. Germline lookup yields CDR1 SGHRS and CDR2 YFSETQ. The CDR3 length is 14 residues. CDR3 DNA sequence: TGCGCCAGCAGCCCCGGACAGGTCGGCTATGGCTACACCTTC. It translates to CASSPGQVGYGYTF.

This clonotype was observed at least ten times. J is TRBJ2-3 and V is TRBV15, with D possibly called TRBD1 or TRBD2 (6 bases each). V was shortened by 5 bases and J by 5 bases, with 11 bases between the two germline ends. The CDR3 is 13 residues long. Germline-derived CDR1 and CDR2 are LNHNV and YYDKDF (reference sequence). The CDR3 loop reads CATSLQGGDTQYF. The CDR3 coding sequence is TGTGCCACCAGCCTACAGGGAGGAGATACGCAGTATTTT.

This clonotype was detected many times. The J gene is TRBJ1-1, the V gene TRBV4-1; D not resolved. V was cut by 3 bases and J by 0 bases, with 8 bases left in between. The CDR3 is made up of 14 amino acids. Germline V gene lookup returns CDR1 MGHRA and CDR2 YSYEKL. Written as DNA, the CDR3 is TGCGCCAGCAGCCACAACGTAATGAACACTGAAGCTTTCTTT. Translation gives CASSHNVMNTEAFF.

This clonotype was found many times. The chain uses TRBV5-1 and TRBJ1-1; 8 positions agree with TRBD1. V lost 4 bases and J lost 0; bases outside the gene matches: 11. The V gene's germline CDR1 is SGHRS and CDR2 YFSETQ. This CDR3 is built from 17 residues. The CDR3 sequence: CASSSPQGASMNTEAFF. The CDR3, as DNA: TGCGCCAGCAGCAGCCCCCAGGGGGCTAGTATGAACACTGAAGCTTTCTTT.

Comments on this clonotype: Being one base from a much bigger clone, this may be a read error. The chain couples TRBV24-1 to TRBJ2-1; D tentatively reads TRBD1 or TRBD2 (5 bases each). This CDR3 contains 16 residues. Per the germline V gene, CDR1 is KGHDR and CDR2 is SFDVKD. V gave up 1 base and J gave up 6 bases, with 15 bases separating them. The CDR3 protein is CATSDFLIGDLNEQFF. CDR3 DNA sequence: TGTGCCACCAGTGATTTCTTGATAGGGGACCTCAATGAGCAGTTCTTC.

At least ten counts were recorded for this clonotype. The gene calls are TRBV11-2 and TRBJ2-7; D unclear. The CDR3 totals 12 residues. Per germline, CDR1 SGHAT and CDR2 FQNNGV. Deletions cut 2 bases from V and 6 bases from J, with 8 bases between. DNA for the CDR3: TGTGCCAGCAGCTTAAATGCGCTCGAGCAGTACTTC. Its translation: CASSLNALEQYF.

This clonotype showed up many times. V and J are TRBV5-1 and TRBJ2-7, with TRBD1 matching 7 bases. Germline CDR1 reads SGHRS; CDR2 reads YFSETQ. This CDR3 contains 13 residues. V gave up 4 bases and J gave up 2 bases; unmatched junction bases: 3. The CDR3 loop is CASSDRVAYEQYF. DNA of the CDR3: TGCGCCAGCAGCGACAGGGTCGCCTACGAGCAGTACTTC.

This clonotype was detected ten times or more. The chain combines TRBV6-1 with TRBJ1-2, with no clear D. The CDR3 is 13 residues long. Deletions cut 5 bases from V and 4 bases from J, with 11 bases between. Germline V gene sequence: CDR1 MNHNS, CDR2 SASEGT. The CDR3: CASSYRIIYGYTF. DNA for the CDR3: TGTGCCAGCAGTTACCGAATAATCTATGGCTACACCTTC.

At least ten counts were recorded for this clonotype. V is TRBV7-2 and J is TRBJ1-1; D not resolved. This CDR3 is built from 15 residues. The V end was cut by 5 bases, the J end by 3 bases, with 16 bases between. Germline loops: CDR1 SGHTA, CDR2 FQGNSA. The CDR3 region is CASSGVFYKDTEAFF. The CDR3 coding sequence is TGTGCCAGCAGCGGGGTTTTTTATAAGGACACTGAAGCTTTCTTT.

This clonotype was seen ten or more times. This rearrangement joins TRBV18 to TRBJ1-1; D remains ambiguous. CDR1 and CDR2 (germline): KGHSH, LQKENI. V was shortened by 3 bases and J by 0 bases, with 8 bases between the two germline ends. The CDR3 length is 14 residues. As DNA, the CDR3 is TGTGCCAGCTCACCTCTCAGGTTGAACACTGAAGCTTTCTTT. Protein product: CASSPLRLNTEAFF. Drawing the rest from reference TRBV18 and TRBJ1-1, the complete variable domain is NAGVMQNPRHLVRRRGQEARLRCSPMKGHSHVYWYRQLPEEGLKFMVYLQKENIIDESGMPKERFSAEFPKEGPSILRIQQVVRGDSAAYFCASSPLRLNTEAFFGQGTRLTVV.

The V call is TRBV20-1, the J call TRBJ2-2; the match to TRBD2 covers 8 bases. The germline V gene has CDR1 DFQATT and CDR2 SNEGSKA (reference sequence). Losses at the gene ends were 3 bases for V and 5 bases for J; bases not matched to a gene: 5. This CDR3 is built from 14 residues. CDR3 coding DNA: TGCAGTGCTAGGGATAGCGGGAAGACCGGGGAGCTGTTTTTT. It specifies CSARDSGKTGELFF.

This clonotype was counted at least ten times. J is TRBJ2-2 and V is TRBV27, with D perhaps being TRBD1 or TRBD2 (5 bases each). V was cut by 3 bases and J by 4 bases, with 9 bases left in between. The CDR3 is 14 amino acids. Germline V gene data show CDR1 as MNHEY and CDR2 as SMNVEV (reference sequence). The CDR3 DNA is TGTGCCAGCAGTTTCTGGGGACGCACCGGGGAGCTGTTTTTT. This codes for CASSFWGRTGELFF.

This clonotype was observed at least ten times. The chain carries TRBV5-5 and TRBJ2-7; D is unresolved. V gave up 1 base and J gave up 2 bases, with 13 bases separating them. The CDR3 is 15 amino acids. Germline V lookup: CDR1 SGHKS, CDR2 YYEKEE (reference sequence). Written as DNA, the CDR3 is TGTGCCAGCAGCTTGAGGCGGCAGGTGACCTACGAGCAGTACTTC. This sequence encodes CASSLRRQVTYEQYF.

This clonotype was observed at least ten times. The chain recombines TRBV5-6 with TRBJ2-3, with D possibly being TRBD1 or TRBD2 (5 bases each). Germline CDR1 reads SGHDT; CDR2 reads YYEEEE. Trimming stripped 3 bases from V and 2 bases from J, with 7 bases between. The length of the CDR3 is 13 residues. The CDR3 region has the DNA TGTGCCAGCAGCTGGGGGAACACAGATACGCAGTATTTT. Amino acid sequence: CASSWGNTDTQYF.

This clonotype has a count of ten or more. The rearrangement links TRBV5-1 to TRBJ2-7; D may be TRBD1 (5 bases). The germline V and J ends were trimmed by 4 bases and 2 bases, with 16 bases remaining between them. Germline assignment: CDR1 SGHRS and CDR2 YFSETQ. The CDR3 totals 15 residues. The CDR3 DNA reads TGCGCCAGCAGCGGGGCCTCATTTGGGGCCTACGAGCAGTACTTC. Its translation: CASSGASFGAYEQYF. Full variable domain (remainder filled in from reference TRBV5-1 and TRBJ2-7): KAGVTQTPRYLIKTRGQQVTLSCSPISGHRSVSWYQQTPGQGLQFLFEYFSETQRNKGNFPGRFSGRQFSNSRSEMNVSTLELGDSALYLCASSGASFGAYEQYFGPGTRLTVT.

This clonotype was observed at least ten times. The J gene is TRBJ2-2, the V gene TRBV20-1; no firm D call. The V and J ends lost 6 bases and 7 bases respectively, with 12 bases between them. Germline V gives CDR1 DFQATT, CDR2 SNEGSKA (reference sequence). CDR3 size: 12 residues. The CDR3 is CSASTQIGELFF. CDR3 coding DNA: TGCAGTGCGTCGACACAGATCGGGGAGCTGTTTTTT.

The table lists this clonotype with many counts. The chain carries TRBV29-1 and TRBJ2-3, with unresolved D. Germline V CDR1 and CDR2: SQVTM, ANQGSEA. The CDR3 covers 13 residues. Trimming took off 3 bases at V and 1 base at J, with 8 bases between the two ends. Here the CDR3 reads CSVEGSGTDTQYF. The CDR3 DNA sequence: TGCAGCGTTGAGGGGTCCGGCACAGATACGCAGTATTTT.

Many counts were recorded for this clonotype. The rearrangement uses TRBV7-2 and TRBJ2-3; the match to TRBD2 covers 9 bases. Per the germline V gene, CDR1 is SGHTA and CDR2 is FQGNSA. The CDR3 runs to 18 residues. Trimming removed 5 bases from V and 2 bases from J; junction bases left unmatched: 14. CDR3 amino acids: CASSHHSFSGGFTDTQYF. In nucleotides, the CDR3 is TGTGCCAGCAGCCACCACTCTTTTAGCGGGGGATTCACAGATACGCAGTATTTT. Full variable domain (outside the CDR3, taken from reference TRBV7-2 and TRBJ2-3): GAGVSQSPSNKVTEKGKDVELRCDPISGHTALYWYRQSLGQGLEFLIYFQGNSAPDKSGLPSDRFSAERTGGSVSTLTIQRTQQEDSAVYLCASSHHSFSGGFTDTQYFGPGTRLTVL.

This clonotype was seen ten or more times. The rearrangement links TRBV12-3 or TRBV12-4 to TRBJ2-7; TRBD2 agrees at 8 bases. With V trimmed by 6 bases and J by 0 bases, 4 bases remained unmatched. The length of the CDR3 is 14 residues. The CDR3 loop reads CASRRRGGSYEQYF. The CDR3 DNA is TGTGCCAGCAGACGTCGGGGGGGCTCCTACGAGCAGTACTTC.

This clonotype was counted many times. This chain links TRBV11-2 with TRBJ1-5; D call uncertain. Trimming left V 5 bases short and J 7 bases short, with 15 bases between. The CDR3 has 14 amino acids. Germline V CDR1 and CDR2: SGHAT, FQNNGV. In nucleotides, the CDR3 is TGTGCCAGCAGCCCCGACCGAAGCAGCCAGCCCCAGCATTTT. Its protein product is CASSPDRSSQPQHF.

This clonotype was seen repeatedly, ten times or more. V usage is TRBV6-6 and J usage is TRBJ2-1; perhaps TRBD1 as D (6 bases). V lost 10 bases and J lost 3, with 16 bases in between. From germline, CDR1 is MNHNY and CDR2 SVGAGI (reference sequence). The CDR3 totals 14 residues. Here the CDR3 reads CATGTGRNYNEQFF. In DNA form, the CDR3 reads TGTGCCACCGGTACAGGGAGAAACTACAATGAGCAGTTCTTC.

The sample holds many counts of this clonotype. The CDR3 loop is CASSQDGPGGYGYTF. CDR3 nucleotides: TGTGCCAGCAGCCAAGACGGACCGGGGGGGTATGGCTACACCTTC. The gene calls are TRBV3-1 and TRBJ1-2; the D gene is possibly TRBD1 (5 bases). The CDR3 length is 15 residues. Germline V lookup: CDR1 LGHDT, CDR2 YNNKEL (reference sequence). Trimming cost V 0 bases and J 5 bases, with 13 bases left between them.

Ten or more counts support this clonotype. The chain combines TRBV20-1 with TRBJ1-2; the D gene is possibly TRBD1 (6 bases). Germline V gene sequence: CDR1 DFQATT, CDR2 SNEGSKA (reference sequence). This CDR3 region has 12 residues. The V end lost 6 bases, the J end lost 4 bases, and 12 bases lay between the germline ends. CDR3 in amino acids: CSAGAGSYGYTF. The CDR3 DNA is TGCAGTGCGGGGGCCGGATCCTATGGCTACACCTTC.

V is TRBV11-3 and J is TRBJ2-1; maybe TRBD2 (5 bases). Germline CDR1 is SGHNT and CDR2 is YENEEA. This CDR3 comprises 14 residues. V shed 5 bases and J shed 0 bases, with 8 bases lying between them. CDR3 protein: CASSPGSSYNEQFF. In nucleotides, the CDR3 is TGTGCCAGCAGCCCTGGGAGCTCCTACAATGAGCAGTTCTTC.

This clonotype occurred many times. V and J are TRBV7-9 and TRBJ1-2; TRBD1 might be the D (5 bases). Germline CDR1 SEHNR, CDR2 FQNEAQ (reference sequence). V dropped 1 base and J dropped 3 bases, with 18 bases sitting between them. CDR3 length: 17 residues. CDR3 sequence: CASSLGEAGEEYYGYTF. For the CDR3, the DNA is TGTGCCAGCAGCTTAGGCGAGGCGGGGGAAGAGTACTATGGCTACACCTTC. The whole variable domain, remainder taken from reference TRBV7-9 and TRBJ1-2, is DTGVSQNPRHKITKRGQNVTFRCDPISEHNRLYWYRQTLGQGPEFLTYFQNEAQLEKSRLLSDRFSAERPKGSFSTLEIQRTEQGDSAMYLCASSLGEAGEEYYGYTFGSGTRLTVV.